This entry lists 30 T cell receptor beta chains sequenced from one sample in a study of CD8 T cells in ankylosing spondylitis. TCRdb reprocessed the 5' RACE reads via MiXCR and lists one record per CDR3 protein. The data hold about 540,000 distinct CDR3 sequences, with roughly 13% observed a single time. Study observations and caveats: Characteristic of ankylosing spondylitis blood, it appeared, was a TCR beta motif comprising about 8 highly homologous variants.

For these receptors, no antigen is known. The sample consisted of blood, either unsorted or a sorted T cell fraction (not recorded which). The receptors come from a male donor with ankylosing spondylitis.

At least ten counts were recorded for this clonotype. This chain connects TRBV5-1 to TRBJ2-1; D remains unclear. Trimming removed 0 bases at V and 3 bases at J, with 10 bases between. The CDR3 covers 15 residues. Germline assignment: CDR1 SGHRS and CDR2 YFSETQ. CDR3 DNA: TGCGCCAGCAGCTTGGCCGAGGACGGCTACAATGAGCAGTTCTTC. Its translation is CASSLAEDGYNEQFF.

J is TRBJ1-1 and V is TRBV11-2, with 8 bases identical to TRBD1. The CDR3 is made up of 16 amino acids. CDR1 SGHAT and CDR2 FQNNGV come from the germline V gene. The junction had 6 bases not matched to a gene; V was cut back by 3 bases and J by 0 bases. In DNA, the CDR3 is TGTGCCAGCAGCTTGGGGACAGGACACATGAACACTGAAGCTTTCTTT. It is translated as CASSLGTGHMNTEAFF.

This clonotype has more than one count but fewer than ten. This rearrangement joins TRBV7-9 to TRBJ2-4; no clear D. CDR1 SEHNR and CDR2 FQNEAQ come from the germline V gene (reference sequence). The V end lost 1 base, the J end lost 1 base, and 11 bases lay between the germline ends. This CDR3 has 16 amino acids. CDR3 DNA: TGTGCCAGCAGCTTAGGATACGACAACGCCAAAAACATTCAGTACTTC. Residues: CASSLGYDNAKNIQYF.

This rearrangement joins TRBV5-1 to TRBJ2-3; tentatively, D is TRBD2 (5 bases). Trimming shortened V by 4 bases and J by 1 base, and 13 bases separated the two germline ends. CDR3 length equals 15 residues. The germline V gene has CDR1 SGHRS and CDR2 YFSETQ. CDR3 protein: CASSPPDSGTDTQYF. The CDR3 DNA is TGCGCCAGCAGCCCGCCGGATAGCGGCACAGATACGCAGTATTTT. The variable domain in full, completed from reference TRBV5-1 and TRBJ2-3, reads KAGVTQTPRYLIKTRGQQVTLSCSPISGHRSVSWYQQTPGQGLQFLFEYFSETQRNKGNFPGRFSGRQFSNSRSEMNVSTLELGDSALYLCASSPPDSGTDTQYFGPGTRLTVL.

This clonotype occurred many times. The chain uses TRBV5-1 and TRBJ2-5; D remains unclear. CDR3 length equals 14 residues. V was trimmed by 0 bases and J by 0 bases, leaving 6 bases between them. Per germline, CDR1 SGHRS and CDR2 YFSETQ. CDR3 region: CASSLGSDQETQYF. The CDR3 region has the DNA TGCGCCAGCAGCTTGGGGTCAGACCAAGAGACCCAGTACTTC.

This chain uses TRBV7-2 with TRBJ2-2, with D unresolved. The V end was cut by 1 base, the J end by 4 bases, with 10 bases between. Germline V gene lookup returns CDR1 SGHTA and CDR2 FQGNSA. The CDR3 covers 15 residues. The CDR3 here is CASSLVAVGTGELFF. The CDR3 DNA reads as TGTGCCAGCAGCTTAGTTGCGGTAGGCACCGGGGAGCTGTTTTTT.

The chain couples TRBV12-3 or TRBV12-4 to TRBJ1-1; D is ambiguous. V lost 5 bases and J lost 10, with 14 bases in between. The CDR3 is made up of 12 amino acids. Here the CDR3 DNA reads TGTGCCAGCAGTACTCGACCGGGAGCAGCTTTCTTT. It encodes CASSTRPGAAFF.

The table lists this clonotype with many counts. The chain carries TRBV14 and TRBJ2-4; no clear D gene. The CDR3 is 14 residues long. V gave up 0 bases and J gave up 5 bases, with 8 bases separating them. CDR1 SGHDN and CDR2 FVKESK come from the germline V gene. The CDR3 reads CASSQDLAQNIQYF. As DNA, the CDR3 is TGTGCCAGCAGCCAAGATCTGGCCCAAAACATTCAGTACTTC.

This clonotype was found many times. This chain links TRBV5-1 with TRBJ1-1, with 10 bases identical to TRBD1. This CDR3 contains 13 residues. The germline V gene encodes CDR1 SGHRS and CDR2 YFSETQ. Trimming cost V 4 bases and J 4 bases; bases outside gene matches: 1. In nucleotides, the CDR3 is TGCGCCAGCAGCCGGACAGGGGGCACTGAAGCTTTCTTT. Translation gives CASSRTGGTEAFF.

This clonotype was seen a few times. J is TRBJ2-7 and V is TRBV3-1, with D perhaps matching TRBD1 or TRBD2 (5 bases each). V shed 5 bases and J shed 1 base, with 15 bases lying between them. From germline, CDR1 is LGHDT and CDR2 YNNKEL (reference sequence). CDR3 size: 15 residues. The CDR3 nucleotides read TGTGCCAGCAGCACCTTAGGGGAGTTTTCCTACGAGCAGTACTTC. It translates to CASSTLGEFSYEQYF.

The rearrangement uses TRBV19 and TRBJ1-5; D possibly corresponds to TRBD1 (5 bases). Germline-derived CDR1 and CDR2 are LNHDA and SQIVND (reference sequence). V was trimmed by 6 bases and J by 4 bases, leaving 13 bases between them. This CDR3 has 14 residues. The CDR3 loop is CASSPRWGNQPQHF. CDR3 sequence (DNA): TGTGCCAGTAGCCCCCGCTGGGGGAATCAGCCCCAGCATTTT.

This clonotype was observed a handful of times. The chain combines TRBV29-1 with TRBJ2-3, with D unclear. Germline V gene data show CDR1 as SQVTM and CDR2 as ANQGSEA. The length of the CDR3 is 13 residues. V was clipped by 5 bases and J by 0 bases, with 9 bases between them. The CDR3 DNA is TGCAGCGTTTTAGGGCAGAGCACAGATACGCAGTATTTT. Protein: CSVLGQSTDTQYF.

V gene TRBV5-1 combines with J gene TRBJ2-3; 11 nucleotides line up with TRBD2. V was clipped by 4 bases and J by 4 bases; unmatched bases: 8. Germline V gives CDR1 SGHRS, CDR2 YFSETQ. The CDR3 length is 16 residues. In DNA form, the CDR3 reads TGCGCCAGCAGCCTACTAGCGGGAGTGGCTGCAGATACGCAGTATTTT. This sequence encodes CASSLLAGVAADTQYF.

V is TRBV5-1 and J is TRBJ2-7; 8 nucleotides align to TRBD2. After removal of 0 bases from V and 0 bases from J, the junction contained 8 bases not matched to a gene. The length of the CDR3 is 17 residues. Germline assignment: CDR1 SGHRS and CDR2 YFSETQ. The CDR3 protein is CASSLGISGTYSYEQYF. DNA for the CDR3: TGCGCCAGCAGCTTGGGAATTAGCGGGACCTACTCCTACGAGCAGTACTTC.

The chain combines TRBV3-1 with TRBJ2-1, with D possibly matching TRBD1 (6 bases). Germline lookup yields CDR1 LGHDT and CDR2 YNNKEL (reference sequence). This CDR3 is built from 13 residues. V lost 6 bases and J lost 6, with 12 bases in between. The CDR3 sequence is CASRQRGTNEQFF. The CDR3 nucleotides are TGTGCCAGCAGACAGAGGGGGACCAATGAGCAGTTCTTC.

This clonotype was observed a handful of times. This chain links TRBV7-8 with TRBJ2-1; tentatively, D is TRBD1 or TRBD2 (5 bases each). The V end was cut by 4 bases, the J end by 8 bases, with 15 bases between. Germline V gene data show CDR1 as SGHVS and CDR2 as FQNEAQ. This CDR3 is built from 14 residues. CDR3 in amino acids: CASSSPGPWDEQFF. In DNA, the CDR3 is TGTGCCAGCAGCTCGCCGGGACCATGGGATGAGCAGTTCTTC.

A few counts support this clonotype. The chain uses TRBV5-1 and TRBJ2-1; D possibly matches TRBD1 or TRBD2 (5 bases each). The CDR3 sequence is 16 residues long. CDR1 and CDR2 from the germline V gene are SGHRS and YFSETQ. Trimming left V 0 bases short and J 2 bases short, with 12 bases between. The CDR3 nucleotides are TGCGCCAGCAGCTTGGCCGGTTGGGGGACCTACAATGAGCAGTTCTTC. It encodes CASSLAGWGTYNEQFF.

The V call is TRBV9, the J call TRBJ2-2; 8 bases are shared with TRBD2. J gave up 7 bases and V 6 bases, and 14 bases lay outside the gene matches. There are 16 residues in the CDR3. Per germline, CDR1 SGDLS and CDR2 YYNGEE. As DNA, the CDR3 is TGTGCCAGCACCCGACAAGGTAGCGGGACCGACGGGGAGCTGTTTTTT. Residues: CASTRQGSGTDGELFF.

The gene calls are TRBV12-3 or TRBV12-4 and TRBJ2-2; D might be TRBD1 (6 bases). V dropped 6 bases and J dropped 4 bases, with 12 bases sitting between them. The CDR3 spans 14 residues. The CDR3 DNA reads TGTGCCAGCAGCTCTAACAGGGTCACCGGGGAGCTGTTTTTT. Amino acids: CASSSNRVTGELFF.

CDR3 in amino acids: CASSLDLIGRITGLRSPLHF. CDR3 DNA: TGCGCCAGCAGCTTGGATTTGATCGGAAGAATCACAGGGTTGAGGTCACCCCTCCACTTT. This chain joins TRBV5-1 and TRBJ1-6; D is possibly TRBD1 (6 bases). This CDR3 contains 20 residues. Deletions cut 0 bases from V and 10 bases from J, with 29 bases between. The germline CDR1 and CDR2 sequences are SGHRS and YFSETQ.

This clonotype was observed a handful of times. This sequence joins TRBV7-7 and TRBJ2-1; 14 bases align to TRBD2. The CDR3 consists of 15 residues. The V gene's germline CDR1 is SSHAT and CDR2 FNYEAQ (reference sequence). V was pared by 5 bases and J by 8 bases, with 5 bases of the junction left unmatched. The CDR3 is CASSPGLAGAYEQFF. The CDR3 DNA reads TGTGCCAGCAGCCCGGGACTAGCGGGAGCCTATGAGCAGTTCTTC.

The chain is built from TRBV3-1 and TRBJ2-7; no clear D gene. The CDR3 is 14 residues long. Per germline, CDR1 LGHDT and CDR2 YNNKEL (reference sequence). The germline V and J ends were trimmed by 6 bases and 2 bases, with 14 bases remaining between them. The CDR3 DNA reads as TGTGCCAGCAGTTACGGAATCGCGGCCTACGAGCAGTACTTC. This gives the protein CASSYGIAAYEQYF.

This clonotype was recorded a few times. The rearrangement joins TRBV7-7 to TRBJ2-5; 8 nucleotides agree with TRBD1. V lost 5 bases and J lost 5; bases outside the gene matches: 4. Germline V gives CDR1 SSHAT, CDR2 FNYEAQ (reference sequence). CDR3 length equals 13 residues. CDR3 sequence (DNA): TGTGCCAGCAGCATGGACAGGGAGGAGACCCAGTACTTC. Its translation is CASSMDREETQYF.

This clonotype was observed many times. The genes are TRBV7-8 and TRBJ2-2; D may be TRBD2 (7 bases). V was pared by 5 bases and J by 1 base, with 17 bases between. Germline V gene data show CDR1 as SGHVS and CDR2 as FQNEAQ. CDR3 length: 17 residues. The CDR3 is CASSPRQGGGNTGELFF. The CDR3 nucleotides are TGTGCCAGCAGCCCACGTCAGGGAGGGGGGAACACCGGGGAGCTGTTTTTT.

This clonotype was seen a few times. The chain links TRBV5-1 to TRBJ2-2; D is possibly TRBD2 (6 bases). Trimming took 0 bases from V and 6 from J, leaving 12 bases between them. CDR1 and CDR2 from the germline V gene are SGHRS and YFSETQ. The CDR3 is 15 amino acids. The CDR3 bases are TGCGCCAGCAGCTTGGCCGCGGGAATGGCCGGGGAGCTGTTTTTT. Its translation is CASSLAAGMAGELFF. The full variable domain, its missing parts supplied by reference TRBV5-1 and TRBJ2-2, is KAGVTQTPRYLIKTRGQQVTLSCSPISGHRSVSWYQQTPGQGLQFLFEYFSETQRNKGNFPGRFSGRQFSNSRSEMNVSTLELGDSALYLCASSLAAGMAGELFFGEGSRLTVL.

A few counts support this clonotype. The rearrangement uses TRBV7-7 and TRBJ2-3; 9 bases are shared with TRBD1. V lost 1 base to trimming and J lost 4 bases; unmatched junction nucleotides: 6. Germline V gene data show CDR1 as SSHAT and CDR2 as FNYEAQ (reference sequence). The CDR3 spans 16 residues. The CDR3 protein is CASSLGDRVQPDTQYF. In DNA, the CDR3 is TGTGCCAGCAGCTTAGGGGACAGGGTTCAGCCAGATACGCAGTATTTT. The full variable domain, its missing parts supplied by reference TRBV7-7 and TRBJ2-3, is GAGVSQSPRYKVTKRGQDVTLRCDPISSHATLYWYQQALGQGPEFLTYFNYEAQPDKSGLPSDRFSAERPEGSISTLTIQRTEQRDSAMYRCASSLGDRVQPDTQYFGPGTRLTVL.

Only a few counts were recorded for this clonotype. This rearrangement joins TRBV5-5 to TRBJ2-1, with TRBD1 as a possible D gene (7 bases). The V gene lost 4 bases and the J gene lost 10 bases, with 21 bases spanning the gap. The CDR3 consists of 15 residues. CDR1 is SGHKS, CDR2 YYEKEE, per germline (reference sequence). The CDR3 sequence: CASSPSLPRDREQFF. The CDR3 region has the DNA TGTGCCAGCAGCCCATCACTCCCGCGGGACAGAGAGCAGTTCTTC.

In its sample, this clonotype was seen many times. V and J are TRBV24-1 and TRBJ2-1, with 10 bases aligning to TRBD2. The CDR3 consists of 17 residues. Germline CDR1 and CDR2: KGHDR and SFDVKD. V shed 3 bases, J shed 1 base, and the junction held 5 bases outside the gene matches. Written as DNA, the CDR3 is TGTGCCACCAGTGATCCCCTAGCGGGAGTATCCTACAATGAGCAGTTCTTC. Translated: CATSDPLAGVSYNEQFF.

This clonotype appeared a few times. The V call is TRBV14, the J call TRBJ2-5; D gene uncertain. V was pared by 0 bases and J by 4 bases, with 12 bases between. The CDR3 length is 15 residues. CDR1 SGHDN and CDR2 FVKESK come from the germline V gene. CDR3 nucleotides: TGTGCCAGCAGCCAAGAGTCCCCGGCGACAGAGACCCAGTACTTC. The encoded protein is CASSQESPATETQYF.

The chain joins TRBV20-1 to TRBJ2-5, with unresolved D. Germline V lookup: CDR1 DFQATT, CDR2 SNEGSKA (reference sequence). The V end lost 2 bases, the J end lost 1 base, and 2 bases lay between the germline ends. The CDR3 has 11 residues. As DNA, the CDR3 is TGCAGTGCTAGAATCCAAGAGACCCAGTACTTC. Protein: CSARIQETQYF.